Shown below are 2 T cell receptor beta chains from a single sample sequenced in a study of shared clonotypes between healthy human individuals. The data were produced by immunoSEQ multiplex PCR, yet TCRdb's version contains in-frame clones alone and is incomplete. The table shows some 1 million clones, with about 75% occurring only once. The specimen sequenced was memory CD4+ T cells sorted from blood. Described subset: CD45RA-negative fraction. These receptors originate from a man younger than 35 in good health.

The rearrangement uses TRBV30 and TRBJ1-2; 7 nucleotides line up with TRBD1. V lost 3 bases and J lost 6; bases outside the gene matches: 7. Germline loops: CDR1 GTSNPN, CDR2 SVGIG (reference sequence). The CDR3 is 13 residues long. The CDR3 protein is CAWRGQFNDGYTF. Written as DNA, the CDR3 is TGTGCCTGGAGGGGACAGTTCAACGATGGCTACACCTTC.

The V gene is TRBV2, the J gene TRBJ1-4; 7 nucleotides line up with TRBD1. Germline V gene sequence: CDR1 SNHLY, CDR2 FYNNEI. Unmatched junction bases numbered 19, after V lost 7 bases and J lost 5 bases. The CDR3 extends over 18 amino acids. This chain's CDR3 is CASTLRMTGWDFNEKLFF. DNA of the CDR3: TGTGCCAGCACTCTCCGAATGACAGGGTGGGACTTCAATGAAAAACTGTTTTTT.